The T cell receptor (beta chain) described here comes from a study of identical twins. Regarding the study as a whole: Models underestimated TCR alpha sharing (out-of-frame) in monozygotic twins. Excess sharing between twins was weaker in beta out-of-frame sequences.

Notes on this clonotype: Its antigen is not known.

TCRdb reprocessed the 5' RACE reads via MiXCR and lists one record per CDR3 protein. Of 500,000 to 550,000 distinct CDR3 sequences in the sample, around 24% were seen once. Everyone who donated was a healthy Caucasian. This sample was shared with a second study, whose subject was yellow fever vaccine responses in identical twins.

The receptor comes from a woman aged 18 to 35 in good health. Source material: CD4+ T cells sorted from blood.

CDR3 amino acids: CSASRNPQYF. The DNA of the CDR3 is TGCAGTGCTAGTCGTAATCCGCAGTATTTT. The rearrangement joins TRBV20-1 to TRBJ2-3; the D is unclear. The CDR3 is made up of 10 amino acids. CDR1 and CDR2 from the germline V gene are DFQATT and SNEGSKA (reference sequence). The V end lost 3 bases, the J end lost 10 bases, and 8 bases lay between the germline ends.